Shown below are 21 T cell receptor beta chains from a single sample sequenced in a study of blood T cells in healthy people across ages. Alongside a J-beta primer mix, a sample-barcoded 5' primer served in a second PCR lasting about 7 to 12 cycles. TCRdb reprocessed the 5' RACE reads via MiXCR and lists one record per CDR3 protein. The sample contains about 800,000 distinct CDR3 sequences, 20% to 25% of which appear only once. This sample also belongs to another study, concerning T cells of mothers and their children.

Sequenced input: blood. The receptors originated from a boy younger than 18 in good health.

The chain recombines TRBV7-9 with TRBJ1-5, with D possibly matching TRBD1 (5 bases). This CDR3 is 13 amino acids long. Per germline, CDR1 SEHNR and CDR2 FQNEAQ (reference sequence). The V and J ends lost 4 bases and 7 bases respectively, with 11 bases between them. Written as DNA, the CDR3 is TGTGCCAGCAGCTCAGGGTTGGGCCAGCCCCAGCATTTT. Its protein product is CASSSGLGQPQHF.

This clonotype was observed a handful of times. The chain has TRBV6-2 or TRBV6-3 and TRBJ1-4; D may be TRBD1 (5 bases). The germline V gene has CDR1 MNHEY and CDR2 SVGEGT. V dropped 0 bases and J dropped 5 bases, with 10 bases sitting between them. The length of the CDR3 is 15 residues. The CDR3 protein is CASSYSWDENEKLFF. In DNA form, the CDR3 reads TGTGCCAGCAGTTACTCGTGGGACGAAAATGAAAAACTGTTTTTT.

The rearrangement joins TRBV19 to TRBJ1-5; D is ambiguous. This CDR3 is 15 amino acids long. Between the trimmed V and J ends, which lost 3 bases and 2 bases, there was a span of 11 bases. CDR1 is LNHDA and CDR2 is SQIVND in the germline V gene (reference sequence). This chain's CDR3 is CASSMDYGGNQPQHF. Written as DNA, the CDR3 is TGTGCCAGTAGTATGGATTATGGGGGCAATCAGCCCCAGCATTTT. The full variable domain, in which reference TRBV19 and TRBJ1-5 provide the parts outside the CDR3, is DGGITQSPKYLFRKEGQNVTLSCEQNLNHDAMYWYRQDPGQGLRLIYYSQIVNDFQKGDIAEGYSVSREKKESFPLTVTSAQKNPTAFYLCASSMDYGGNQPQHFGDGTRLSIL.

This rearrangement joins TRBV12-3 or TRBV12-4 to TRBJ2-3; 9 bases map to TRBD1. Losses at the gene ends were 7 bases for V and 6 bases for J; bases not matched to a gene: 8. The CDR3 consists of 14 residues. CDR3 sequence: CASNRGQGTDTQYF. In nucleotides, the CDR3 is TGTGCCAGCAACCGGGGACAGGGAACCGATACGCAGTATTTT.

This clonotype occurred a few times. CDR3 loop: CASSRPGYTEAFF. CDR3 bases: TGTGCCAGCAGCCGCCCGGGGTACACTGAAGCTTTCTTT. V and J are TRBV7-2 and TRBJ1-1; D is unclear. Germline lookup yields CDR1 SGHTA and CDR2 FQGNSA. CDR3 length: 13 residues. V was trimmed by 5 bases and J by 3 bases, leaving 10 bases between them.

This rearrangement joins TRBV29-1 to TRBJ1-2, with D possibly matching TRBD1 (6 bases). The V gene lost 4 bases and the J gene lost 7 bases, with 10 bases spanning the gap. CDR3 length: 11 residues. Germline V lookup: CDR1 SQVTM, CDR2 ANQGSEA. This CDR3 is CSVVGGAGYTF. The CDR3 DNA is TGCAGCGTTGTAGGGGGTGCTGGCTACACCTTC.

This clonotype was observed a few times. The gene calls are TRBV7-2 and TRBJ2-1, with 7 bases matching TRBD1. Germline V gives CDR1 SGHTA, CDR2 FQGNSA. The CDR3 contains 14 residues. After removal of 9 bases from V and 0 bases from J, the junction contained 5 bases not matched to a gene. The CDR3 DNA reads TGTGCCAGTAGAGGGACAGACTCCTACAATGAGCAGTTCTTC. This gives the protein CASRGTDSYNEQFF.

In its sample, this clonotype was seen a few times. The rearrangement links TRBV6-5 to TRBJ1-2; D remains ambiguous. Trimming cost V 0 bases and J 5 bases, with 13 bases left between them. Germline V gene sequence: CDR1 MNHEY, CDR2 SVGAGI. This CDR3 has 15 residues. CDR3 nucleotides: TGTGCCAGCAGTTACTCGACGCGCCGGGAGTATGGCTACACCTTC. Its protein product is CASSYSTRREYGYTF.

This clonotype was counted a few times. The chain joins TRBV11-1 to TRBJ2-1, with a possible D match to TRBD2 (5 bases). Trimming pared 5 bases from V and 2 bases from J, leaving 13 bases between. Germline V gene lookup returns CDR1 SGHAT and CDR2 FQDESV (reference sequence). This CDR3 comprises 15 residues. The CDR3 protein is CASSLGVGAYNEQFF. In DNA form, the CDR3 reads TGTGCCAGCAGCCTCGGGGTTGGGGCCTACAATGAGCAGTTCTTC.

The chain joins TRBV20-1 to TRBJ1-5; no clear D. The CDR3 contains 15 residues. CDR1 is DFQATT, CDR2 SNEGSKA, per germline (reference sequence). Trimming removed 2 bases from V and 0 bases from J, with 11 bases in between. The CDR3 here is CSARPPEDSNQPQHF. CDR3 nucleotide sequence: TGCAGTGCTAGACCACCAGAGGATAGCAATCAGCCCCAGCATTTT.

The rearrangement uses TRBV9 and TRBJ2-3; tentatively, D is TRBD1 (6 bases). This CDR3 contains 18 residues. Germline V gives CDR1 SGDLS, CDR2 YYNGEE. V shed 0 bases and J shed 0 bases, with 17 bases lying between them. The CDR3 DNA is TGTGCCAGCAGCGTAGGGAGAGGGGGATACACTAGCACAGATACGCAGTATTTT. Protein product: CASSVGRGGYTSTDTQYF.

J is TRBJ2-7 and V is TRBV7-8; D is perhaps TRBD1 or TRBD2 (5 bases each). Per the germline V gene, CDR1 is SGHVS and CDR2 is FQNEAQ. The CDR3 contains 14 residues. Trimming removed 4 bases from V and 3 bases from J, with 13 bases in between. CDR3 DNA sequence: TGTGCCAGCAGCTCCCGGGACGGGGACTACGAGCAGTACTTC. Its protein product is CASSSRDGDYEQYF.

This clonotype was seen more than once but under ten times. The rearrangement joins TRBV7-3 to TRBJ2-1; TRBD2 matches at 8 bases. CDR3 size: 14 residues. Per the germline V gene, CDR1 is SGHTA and CDR2 is FQGTGA. Trimming took 3 bases from V and 6 from J; bases not matched to a gene: 4. The CDR3 here is CASSFGGAFNEQFF. In DNA, the CDR3 is TGTGCCAGCAGCTTCGGGGGGGCCTTCAATGAGCAGTTCTTC.

The chain links TRBV5-1 to TRBJ2-1, with 9 nucleotides matching TRBD2. Germline V gene sequence: CDR1 SGHRS, CDR2 YFSETQ. The CDR3 contains 16 residues. V was pared by 4 bases and J by 2 bases, with 7 bases of the junction left unmatched. CDR3 sequence: CASSLLAGETYNEQFF. The DNA for the CDR3 is TGCGCCAGCAGCCTCTTAGCGGGGGAGACCTACAATGAGCAGTTCTTC. Full variable domain (remainder filled in from reference TRBV5-1 and TRBJ2-1): KAGVTQTPRYLIKTRGQQVTLSCSPISGHRSVSWYQQTPGQGLQFLFEYFSETQRNKGNFPGRFSGRQFSNSRSEMNVSTLELGDSALYLCASSLLAGETYNEQFFGPGTRLTVL.

V and J are TRBV6-5 and TRBJ1-6; 7 nucleotides agree with TRBD1. The V segment lost 8 bases and the J segment 5 bases; nucleotides outside the gene matches: 9. CDR3 length: 15 residues. Looked up from germline, CDR1 is MNHEY and CDR2 is SVGAGI. The CDR3 protein is CASGKAGQNNSPLHF. The DNA of the CDR3 is TGTGCCAGCGGGAAAGCGGGACAGAATAATTCACCCCTCCACTTT.

A few counts support this clonotype. The chain couples TRBV20-1 to TRBJ2-5; D gene uncertain. The CDR3 totals 11 residues. V lost 3 bases, J lost 9 bases, and 11 bases lay in between. In germline, CDR1 is DFQATT, CDR2 SNEGSKA (reference sequence). The CDR3 sequence is CSASSGRAQYF. The CDR3 coding sequence is TGCAGTGCTAGTTCCGGTCGGGCCCAGTACTTC.

V and J are TRBV29-1 and TRBJ2-1, with TRBD2 matching over 12 bases. V was pared by 4 bases and J by 6 bases, with 7 bases of the junction left unmatched. CDR3 length equals 15 residues. CDR1 and CDR2 (germline): SQVTM, ANQGSEA. CDR3 bases: TGCAGCGTTGGCCAGAGACTAGCGGGAGCCAATGAGCAGTTCTTC. It codes for CSVGQRLAGANEQFF.

The rearrangement uses TRBV5-5 and TRBJ1-4; 8 nucleotides match TRBD1. This CDR3 has 16 residues. The V and J ends lost 3 bases and 0 bases, in that order; junction bases with no gene match: 4. CDR1 is SGHKS and CDR2 is YYEKEE in the germline V gene (reference sequence). The chain's CDR3 is CASSWTGSSTNEKLFF. In nucleotides, the CDR3 is TGTGCCAGCAGCTGGACAGGGTCCTCAACTAATGAAAAACTGTTTTTT.

This clonotype was observed a few times. The V gene is TRBV19, the J gene TRBJ2-4, with D perhaps TRBD2 (7 bases). Between the trimmed V and J ends, which lost 1 base and 0 bases, there was a span of 10 bases. The germline V gene encodes CDR1 LNHDA and CDR2 SQIVND (reference sequence). This CDR3 is 16 amino acids long. CDR3 DNA sequence: TGTGCCAGTAGTATAGGCGGGGGCTCAGCCAAAAACATTCAGTACTTC. It specifies CASSIGGGSAKNIQYF.

The chain has TRBV7-9 and TRBJ1-1, with a tentative D call TRBD1 (5 bases). Germline loops: CDR1 SEHNR, CDR2 FQNEAQ (reference sequence). Trimming cost V 0 bases and J 5 bases, with 16 bases left between them. The CDR3 has 16 residues. CDR3 DNA sequence: TGTGCCAGCAGCTTAGCGAGAGGGGAGGGCCGGACTGAAGCTTTCTTT. Its translation is CASSLARGEGRTEAFF.

This clonotype was recorded a few times. This rearrangement joins TRBV10-3 to TRBJ1-4, with TRBD1 matching over 9 bases. This CDR3 is built from 14 residues. Germline V gene sequence: CDR1 ENHRY, CDR2 SYGVKD. With 10 bases clipped from V and 9 bases from J, the junction kept 12 bases outside the gene matches. The CDR3 nucleotides read TGTGCCACCCTAACAGGGGGCCGGACTCAAAAACTGTTTTTT. Residues: CATLTGGRTQKLFF.